The 8 T cell receptor beta chains below were found in one sample sequenced in a study of cytomegalovirus exposure and HLA in healthy donors (dated by TCRdb to 2017 to 2019). The library was generated by the immunoSEQ multiplex PCR assay. For the multiplex PCR, a mixture combining 60 forward primers for TCR Vbeta segments and 13 reverse primers for TCR Jbeta segments was used. Entries here come from immuneACCESS through TCRdb and include only in-frame sequences with V and J called. Some clones fail to appear in such tables; in the studies checked, an unresolved V gene covers under half of the shortfall, and the cause of the remainder is unknown. Within this sample are over 40,000 clones, with about nine tenths of them counted one time only. The leading ten clones occupy approximately 8% of the sample. Sequencing was done on a sample of PBMCs. The receptors come from a woman in her thirties or forties in good health and CMV-seropositive.

The chain combines TRBV11-2 with TRBJ2-7; possible D gene TRBD2, 7 bases. The CDR3 sequence is 15 residues long. V dropped 4 bases and J dropped 1 base, with 14 bases sitting between them. Germline CDR1 and CDR2: SGHAT and FQNNGV. This CDR3 is CASSWGGQHSYEQYF. The CDR3 DNA is TGTGCCAGCAGCTGGGGGGGGCAGCATTCCTACGAGCAGTACTTC.

The chain uses TRBV13 and TRBJ2-7; TRBD1 matches 7 bases. This CDR3 comprises 13 residues. With V trimmed by 2 bases and J by 3 bases, 1 base remained unmatched. The germline V gene has CDR1 PRHDT and CDR2 FYEKMQ (reference sequence). CDR3 region: CASSLRQGYEQYF. CDR3 in DNA: TGTGCCAGCAGCTTAAGACAGGGCTACGAGCAGTACTTC.

V usage is TRBV7-2 and J usage is TRBJ1-2, with D perhaps TRBD1 (5 bases). The CDR3 runs to 15 residues. Per germline, CDR1 SGHTA and CDR2 FQGNSA. With 0 bases removed from V and 7 bases from J, the gap between germline ends came to 15 bases. CDR3 protein: CASSLAQGGSTGYTF. The CDR3 DNA follows: TGTGCCAGCAGCTTAGCGCAGGGAGGGAGCACTGGCTACACCTTC.

This chain links TRBV11-2 with TRBJ2-5, with 10 bases aligning to TRBD2. Germline V gene data show CDR1 as SGHAT and CDR2 as FQNNGV. CDR3 length: 16 residues. V gave up 5 bases and J gave up 2 bases; unmatched junction bases: 8. This CDR3 is CASSPPTSGFQETQYF. In DNA, the CDR3 is TGTGCCAGCAGCCCGCCGACTAGCGGGTTTCAAGAGACCCAGTACTTC.

This chain uses TRBV7-9 with TRBJ2-7; no definite D call. The germline gives CDR1 SEHNR, CDR2 FQNEAQ (reference sequence). V was shortened by 0 bases and J by 0 bases, with 9 bases between the two germline ends. This CDR3 has 15 amino acids. CDR3 nucleotide sequence: TGTGCCAGCAGCTTAGCCGGAGTACCCTCCTACGAGCAGTACTTC. It yields the protein CASSLAGVPSYEQYF.

This clone was observed a few times. This sequence joins TRBV9 and TRBJ2-1, with 7 bases aligning to TRBD2. The germline V gene encodes CDR1 SGDLS and CDR2 YYNGEE. With 0 bases clipped from V and 0 bases from J, the junction kept 3 bases outside the gene matches. This CDR3 is 16 amino acids long. The CDR3 bases are TGTGCCAGCAGCGTAGGAGGCGGGAGCTCCTACAATGAGCAGTTCTTC. Its translation is CASSVGGGSSYNEQFF.

The chain joins TRBV5-6 to TRBJ2-7; perhaps TRBD1 as D (5 bases). V lost 2 bases and J 5 bases, leaving 8 bases between the germline ends. The CDR3 consists of 12 residues. Germline V gene lookup returns CDR1 SGHDT and CDR2 YYEEEE. DNA of the CDR3: TGTGCCAGCAGCTTAATAGGGGACGAGCAGTACTTC. This sequence encodes CASSLIGDEQYF.

The chain combines TRBV12-5 with TRBJ2-1; 10 bases are shared with TRBD2. The germline V gene has CDR1 LGHNT and CDR2 FRNRAP. CDR3 length equals 15 residues. V trimming: 5 bases; J trimming: 11 bases; junction bases outside the gene matches: 12. This CDR3 is CASGRLSGGPHKQFF. CDR3 nucleotide sequence: TGTGCTAGTGGTCGACTTAGCGGGGGGCCCCATAAGCAGTTCTTC.